The present T cell receptor (beta chain) was sequenced within a study of metastatic and nonmetastatic thyroid tumors. Across the whole study: For malignant and benign thyroid patients, tumor or nodule tissue and blood were the sources whose repertoires were compared.

There are many counts of this clone. Its specificity is not known. In the original analysis: Using the CDR3 differences seen across clinicopathological groups, the authors built a distant-metastasis classifier for papillary thyroid cancer, which was meant to discriminate distant-metastatic patients. TCRdb re-called clones via MiXCR from the PCR reads. These V and J calls rely on TCRdb rather than the paper's analysis. The top ten clones hold about 3.9% of a sample with about 92,000 clones, more than 12% of them seen once. Study-level results: The study reportedly found significantly higher TCR beta diversity in malignant thyroid tumors than benign nodules, in blood and tumor.

Thyroid surgery was performed in patients who had received no treatment beforehand. V dropped 5 bases and J dropped 1 base, with 11 bases sitting between them. From germline, CDR1 is LNHDA and CDR2 SQIVND (reference sequence). This CDR3 has 14 residues. The genes are TRBV19 and TRBJ1-1; weak D call: TRBD1 (6 bases). This receptor was identified in a female donor with papillary thyroid cancer or a benign thyroid nodule (not recorded which). Some clones in this sample may be carry-over from other donors' samples. Sequencing input: blood. Written as DNA, the CDR3 is TGTGCCAGTAGTCTGGACAGAACGAACACTGAAGCTTTCTTT. Residues: CASSLDRTNTEAFF.